The 9 T cell receptor beta chains presented below share a single source sample, sequenced in a study of T-cell reconstitution after alpha-beta-depleted transplantation in children. This sample's TCRbeta library carried unique molecular identifier barcodes. MiXCR, run by TCRdb on the PCR reads, gives a single entry per CDR3 protein. This table has 450,000 to 700,000 distinct CDR3 sequences, approximately 30% appearing once. The starting material was PBMCs, obtained before TCRalphabeta/CD19-depleted stem cell transplant. All receptors come from a boy under three years old with Wiskott-Aldrich syndrome, due to receive a stem cell transplant.

This clonotype has a handful of counts. The CDR3 sequence: CASSLAGKAYEQYF. The CDR3 DNA follows: TGCGCCAGCAGCTTGGCGGGAAAGGCCTACGAGCAGTACTTC. The rearrangement links TRBV5-1 to TRBJ2-7; maybe TRBD2 (5 bases). Per the germline V gene, CDR1 is SGHRS and CDR2 is YFSETQ. V gave up 0 bases and J gave up 2 bases, with 9 bases separating them. This CDR3 is built from 14 residues.

This clonotype has more than one count but fewer than ten. The rearrangement joins TRBV20-1 to TRBJ1-1, with D perhaps TRBD1 (5 bases). In germline, CDR1 is DFQATT, CDR2 SNEGSKA (reference sequence). The CDR3 runs to 13 residues. Trimming stripped 4 bases from V and 0 bases from J, with 9 bases between. CDR3 coding DNA: TGCAGTGCTACAAACAGGATGAACACTGAAGCTTTCTTT. Its protein is CSATNRMNTEAFF.

This clonotype was seen more than once but under ten times. The V gene is TRBV5-1, the J gene TRBJ2-5; D is uncertain. Germline V gene lookup returns CDR1 SGHRS and CDR2 YFSETQ. This CDR3 region has 12 residues. V lost 0 bases and J 6 bases, leaving 6 bases between the germline ends. The CDR3, as DNA: TGCGCCAGCAGCTTGGACCAGCAGACCCAGTACTTC. Its protein is CASSLDQQTQYF.

V usage is TRBV29-1 and J usage is TRBJ1-2; no firm D call. CDR1 is SQVTM, CDR2 ANQGSEA, per germline. V lost 4 bases to trimming and J lost 6 bases, with 9 bases between them. CDR3 length equals 11 residues. This CDR3 reads CSVVGSDGYTF. The CDR3 DNA is TGCAGCGTTGTGGGATCGGATGGCTACACCTTC.

The chain links TRBV20-1 to TRBJ1-2; no clear D gene. The CDR3 is made up of 13 amino acids. V lost 3 bases and J lost 7, with 15 bases in between. Per germline, CDR1 DFQATT and CDR2 SNEGSKA (reference sequence). The CDR3 region is CSASEGSRGGYTF. The CDR3, as DNA: TGCAGTGCTAGTGAAGGAAGCCGTGGTGGCTACACCTTC.

This chain uses TRBV4-1 with TRBJ1-1; 7 positions match TRBD1. After removal of 0 bases from V and 5 bases from J, the junction contained 12 bases not matched to a gene. The germline CDR1 and CDR2 sequences are MGHRA and YSYEKL. This CDR3 has 17 residues. DNA of the CDR3: TGCGCCAGCAGCCAAGATAGAGGGGCGACAGGGCAGACTGAAGCTTTCTTT. Translating it yields CASSQDRGATGQTEAFF.

V usage is TRBV27 and J usage is TRBJ2-5; 7 nucleotides line up with TRBD2. The CDR3 contains 13 residues. In germline, CDR1 is MNHEY, CDR2 SMNVEV (reference sequence). DNA for the CDR3: TGTTCTAGCGGAGAATCGTACCAAGAGACCCAGTACTTC. It yields the protein CSSGESYQETQYF.

This clonotype was detected many times. CDR3 residues: CSAVTRGGETQYF. CDR3 sequence (DNA): TGCAGTGCCGTCACGCGGGGCGGAGAGACCCAGTACTTC. This chain links TRBV20-1 with TRBJ2-5; D might be TRBD2 (6 bases). Germline assignment: CDR1 DFQATT and CDR2 SNEGSKA (reference sequence). The length of the CDR3 is 13 residues. V was shortened by 6 bases and J by 4 bases, with 15 bases between the two germline ends.

The chain couples TRBV5-1 to TRBJ1-1; no clear D gene. The CDR3 extends over 14 amino acids. The V gene's germline CDR1 is SGHRS and CDR2 YFSETQ. The V and J ends lost 4 bases and 0 bases respectively, with 10 bases between them. DNA of the CDR3: TGCGCCAGCAGCGGCAGGAGCCTGAACACTGAAGCTTTCTTT. Its protein is CASSGRSLNTEAFF.